Listed below are T cell receptor beta chains from one sample, sequenced in a study of cytomegalovirus exposure and HLA in healthy donors. Generated by immunoSEQ multiplex PCR, the TCRdb table keeps only in-frame clones and is missing some. The top ten clones hold about 3.4% of a sample with approximately 140,000 clones, 79% of them seen once. Sequencing was done on a sample of PBMCs. These TCRs come from a female donor in good health and CMV-seronegative. Each CDR3 is given with its conserved first and last residue. D genes are given only for firm matches. Rows may omit the clone size; those that give it use once, few, many or a size class.

size	D	V	J	CDR3	DNA
.	.	TRBV7-9	TRBJ1-1	CASSLYGEAFF	TGTGCCAGCAGCTTATACGGGGAAGCTTTCTTT
.	.	TRBV27	TRBJ1-1	CASKIAKNTEAFF	TGTGCCAGCAAGATCGCTAAGAACACTGAAGCTTTCTTT
.	TRBD2	TRBV27	TRBJ2-7	CASSLGDPGGLGPHEQYF	TGTGCCAGCAGTTTAGGGGACCCGGGGGGGCTGGGTCCCCACGAGCAGTACTTC
few	.	TRBV4-3	TRBJ1-4	CASSRGSGNEKLFF	TGCGCCAGCAGCCGTGGGAGCGGCAATGAAAAACTGTTTTTT
.	TRBD2	TRBV5-1	TRBJ2-3	CASKFGLAYDTQYF	TGCGCCAGCAAATTCGGACTAGCATATGATACGCAGTATTTT
few	.	TRBV10-3	TRBJ1-5	CAIQQASGPQHF	TGTGCCATACAACAGGCCTCAGGGCCCCAGCATTTT
.	.	TRBV7-2	TRBJ1-5	CASSPSGNQPQHF	TGTGCCAGCAGCCCATCGGGCAATCAGCCCCAGCATTTT
.	TRBD2	TRBV4-3	TRBJ2-5	CASSQDALAGETQYF	TGCGCCAGCAGCCAAGATGCCCTAGCGGGAGAGACCCAGTACTTC
.	.	TRBV27	TRBJ2-3	CASSHRAADTQYF	TGTGCCAGCAGCCACAGGGCTGCAGATACGCAGTATTTT
many	TRBD1	TRBV19	TRBJ2-3	CASSIRQGALTDTQYF	TGTGCCAGTAGTATACGACAGGGGGCACTGACAGATACGCAGTATTTT
.	TRBD2	TRBV6-1	TRBJ2-1	CASRDGGGNNEQFF	TGTGCCAGCAGAGATGGGGGGGGAAACAATGAGCAGTTCTTC
.	TRBD1	TRBV29-1	TRBJ1-2	CSVEDRVGQGRGYTF	TGCAGCGTTGAAGATCGGGTAGGACAGGGGAGGGGCTACACCTTC
.	.	TRBV28	TRBJ1-6	CASNTGEYNSPLHF	TGTGCCAGCAACACAGGAGAGTATAATTCACCCCTCCACTTT